This T cell receptor beta chain was found in a study of cytomegalovirus exposure and HLA in healthy donors. Using immunoSEQ multiplex PCR, the repertoire was profiled, and TCRdb retains in-frame clones only, with some absent. Of tens of thousands of clones listed, about nine tenths are singletons. Separation from the roughly 700-subject first cohort characterized the 120-subject validation cohort, to which the donors belonged. The sequence was collected from a woman aged 18-35 years in good health and CMV-seropositive. The sample comprised PBMCs.

This CDR3 reads CASGGQPDTQYF. The CDR3 DNA reads TGTGCCAGTGGGGGACAGCCAGATACGCAGTATTTT. The chain recombines TRBV19 with TRBJ2-3, with 7 bases aligning to TRBD1. The germline gives CDR1 LNHDA, CDR2 SQIVND (reference sequence). The V and J ends lost 8 bases and 4 bases, in that order; junction bases with no gene match: 3. The CDR3 spans 12 residues.